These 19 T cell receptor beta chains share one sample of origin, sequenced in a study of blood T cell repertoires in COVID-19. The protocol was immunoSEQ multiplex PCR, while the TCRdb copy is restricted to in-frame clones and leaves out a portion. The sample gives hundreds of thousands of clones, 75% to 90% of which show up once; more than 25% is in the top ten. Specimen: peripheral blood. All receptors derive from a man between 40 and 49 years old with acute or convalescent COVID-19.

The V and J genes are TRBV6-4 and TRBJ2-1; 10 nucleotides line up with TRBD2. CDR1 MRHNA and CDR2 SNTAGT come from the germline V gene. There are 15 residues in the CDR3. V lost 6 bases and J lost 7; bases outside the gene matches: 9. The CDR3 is CASRNSGGNSNEQFF. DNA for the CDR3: TGTGCCAGCAGAAATAGCGGGGGGAACTCTAATGAGCAGTTCTTC.

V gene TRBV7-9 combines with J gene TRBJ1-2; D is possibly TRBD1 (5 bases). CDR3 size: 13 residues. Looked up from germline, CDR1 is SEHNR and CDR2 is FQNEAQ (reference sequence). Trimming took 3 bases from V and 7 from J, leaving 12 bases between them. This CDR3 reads CASSFGALGGYTF. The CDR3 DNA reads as TGTGCCAGCAGCTTTGGGGCATTGGGTGGCTACACCTTC.

CDR3 region: CSVDGLAGRPGDTQYF. The CDR3 nucleotides are TGCAGCGTTGATGGACTAGCGGGGAGGCCCGGAGATACGCAGTATTTT. The chain employs TRBV29-1 and TRBJ2-3; TRBD2 agrees at 12 bases. This CDR3 is built from 16 residues. The V and J ends lost 3 bases and 5 bases, in that order; junction bases with no gene match: 9. Germline assignment: CDR1 SQVTM and CDR2 ANQGSEA.

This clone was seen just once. CDR3 in amino acids: CASSGPGANYGYTF. CDR3 coding DNA: TGTGCCAGCAGCGGCCCAGGGGCTAACTATGGCTACACCTTC. This chain uses TRBV5-6 with TRBJ1-2; possibly TRBD1 for D (6 bases). The CDR3 loop spans 14 amino acids. Germline CDR1 is SGHDT and CDR2 is YYEEEE. The V gene lost 4 bases and the J gene lost 0 bases, with 10 bases spanning the gap.

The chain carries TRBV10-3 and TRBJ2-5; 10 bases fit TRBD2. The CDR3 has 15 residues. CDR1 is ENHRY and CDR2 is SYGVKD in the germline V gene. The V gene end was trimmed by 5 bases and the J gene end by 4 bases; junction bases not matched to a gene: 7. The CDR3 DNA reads TGTGCCATCAGTAAATCTAGCGGGAGCGGAGAGACCCAGTACTTC. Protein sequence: CAISKSSGSGETQYF.

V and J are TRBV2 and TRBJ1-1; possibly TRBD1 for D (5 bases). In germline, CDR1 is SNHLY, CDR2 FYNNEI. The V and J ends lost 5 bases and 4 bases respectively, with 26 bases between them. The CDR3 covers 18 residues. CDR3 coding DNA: TGTGCCAGCAGTCAGCCATTTGGAGGGACCAAAGGGTTCACTGAAGCTTTCTTT. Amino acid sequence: CASSQPFGGTKGFTEAFF.

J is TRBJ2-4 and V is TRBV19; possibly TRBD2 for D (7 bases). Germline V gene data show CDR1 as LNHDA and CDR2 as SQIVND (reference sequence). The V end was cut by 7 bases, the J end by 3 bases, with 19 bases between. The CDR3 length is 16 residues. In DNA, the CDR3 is TGTGCCAGTACAATCGGCGGGGGCGGAGGCAAAAACATTCAGTACTTC. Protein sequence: CASTIGGGGGKNIQYF.

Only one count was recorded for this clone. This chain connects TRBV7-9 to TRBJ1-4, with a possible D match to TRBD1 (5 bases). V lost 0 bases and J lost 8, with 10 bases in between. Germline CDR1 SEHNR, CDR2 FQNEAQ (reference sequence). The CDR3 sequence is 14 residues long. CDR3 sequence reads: CASSLADRSEKLFF. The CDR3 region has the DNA TGTGCCAGCAGCTTAGCCGACAGATCAGAAAAACTGTTTTTT.

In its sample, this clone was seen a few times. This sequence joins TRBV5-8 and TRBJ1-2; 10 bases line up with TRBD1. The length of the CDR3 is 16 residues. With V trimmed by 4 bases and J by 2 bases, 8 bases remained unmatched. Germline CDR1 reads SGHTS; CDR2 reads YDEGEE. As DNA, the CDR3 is TGTGCCAGCAGCAAGCGGACAGGGGGGCGGAACTATGGCTACACCTTC. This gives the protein CASSKRTGGRNYGYTF.

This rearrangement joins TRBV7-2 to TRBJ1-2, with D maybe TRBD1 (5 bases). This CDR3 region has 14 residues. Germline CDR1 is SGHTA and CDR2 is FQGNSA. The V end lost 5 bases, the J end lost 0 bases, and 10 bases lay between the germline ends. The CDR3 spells CASSPRGSNYGYTF. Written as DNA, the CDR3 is TGTGCCAGCAGCCCCCGGGGGTCTAACTATGGCTACACCTTC.

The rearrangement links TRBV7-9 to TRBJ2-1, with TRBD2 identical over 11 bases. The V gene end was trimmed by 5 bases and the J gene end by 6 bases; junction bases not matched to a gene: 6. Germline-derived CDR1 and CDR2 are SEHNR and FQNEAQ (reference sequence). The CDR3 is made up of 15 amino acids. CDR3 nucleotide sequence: TGTGCCAGCAGCCCACTAGCGGGAGTATCCAATGAGCAGTTCTTC. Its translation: CASSPLAGVSNEQFF.

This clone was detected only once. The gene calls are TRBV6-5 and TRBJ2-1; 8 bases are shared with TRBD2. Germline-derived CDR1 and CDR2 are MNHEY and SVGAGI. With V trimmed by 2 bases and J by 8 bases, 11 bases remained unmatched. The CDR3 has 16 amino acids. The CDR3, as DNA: TGTGCCAGCAGTTACGGTGACTACCGGGGGGGGTATGAGCAGTTCTTC. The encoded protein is CASSYGDYRGGYEQFF.

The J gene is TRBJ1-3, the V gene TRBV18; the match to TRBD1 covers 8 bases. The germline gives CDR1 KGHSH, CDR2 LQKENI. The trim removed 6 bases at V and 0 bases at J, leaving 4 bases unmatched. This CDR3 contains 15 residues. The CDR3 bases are TGTGCCAGCTCTCAGACAGGGGCCTCTGGAAACACCATATATTTT. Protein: CASSQTGASGNTIYF.

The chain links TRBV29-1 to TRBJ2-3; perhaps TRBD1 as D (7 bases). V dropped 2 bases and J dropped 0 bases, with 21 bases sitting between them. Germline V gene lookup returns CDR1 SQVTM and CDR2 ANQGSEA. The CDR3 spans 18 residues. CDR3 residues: CSVETGDSPVTSTDTQYF. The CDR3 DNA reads TGCAGCGTTGAAACGGGGGACAGTCCGGTTACTAGCACAGATACGCAGTATTTT.

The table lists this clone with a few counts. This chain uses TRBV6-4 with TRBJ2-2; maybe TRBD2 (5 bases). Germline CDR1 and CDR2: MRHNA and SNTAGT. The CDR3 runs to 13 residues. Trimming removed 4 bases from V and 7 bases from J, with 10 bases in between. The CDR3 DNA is TGTGCCAGCAGTGCTAGCCGGGACGGGGAGCTGTTTTTT. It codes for CASSASRDGELFF.

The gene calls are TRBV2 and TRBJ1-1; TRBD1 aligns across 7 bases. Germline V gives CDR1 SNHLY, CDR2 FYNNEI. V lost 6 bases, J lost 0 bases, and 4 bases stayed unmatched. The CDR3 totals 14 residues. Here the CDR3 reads CASRDREMNTEAFF. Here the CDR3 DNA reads TGTGCCAGCAGAGACAGGGAGATGAACACTGAAGCTTTCTTT.

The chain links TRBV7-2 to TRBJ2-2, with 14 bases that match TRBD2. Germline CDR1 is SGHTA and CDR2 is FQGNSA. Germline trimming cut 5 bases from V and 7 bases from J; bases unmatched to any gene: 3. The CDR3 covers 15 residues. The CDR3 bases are TGTGCCAGCAGCGCGGGACTAGCGGGAGTCGGGGAGCTGTTTTTT. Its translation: CASSAGLAGVGELFF. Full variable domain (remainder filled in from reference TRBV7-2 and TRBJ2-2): GAGVSQSPSNKVTEKGKDVELRCDPISGHTALYWYRQSLGQGLEFLIYFQGNSAPDKSGLPSDRFSAERTGGSVSTLTIQRTQQEDSAVYLCASSAGLAGVGELFFGEGSRLTVL.

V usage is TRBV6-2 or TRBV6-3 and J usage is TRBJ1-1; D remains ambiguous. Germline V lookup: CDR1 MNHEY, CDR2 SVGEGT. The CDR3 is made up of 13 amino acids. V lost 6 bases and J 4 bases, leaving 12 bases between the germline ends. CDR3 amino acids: CASSLEISTEAFF. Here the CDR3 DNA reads TGTGCCAGCAGCCTGGAGATCAGCACTGAAGCTTTCTTT.

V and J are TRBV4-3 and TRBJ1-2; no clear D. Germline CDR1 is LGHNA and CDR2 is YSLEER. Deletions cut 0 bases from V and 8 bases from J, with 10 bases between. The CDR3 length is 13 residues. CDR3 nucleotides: TGCGCCAGCAGCCAAGAGGAGGGAAGCGGCTACACCTTC. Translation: CASSQEEGSGYTF.